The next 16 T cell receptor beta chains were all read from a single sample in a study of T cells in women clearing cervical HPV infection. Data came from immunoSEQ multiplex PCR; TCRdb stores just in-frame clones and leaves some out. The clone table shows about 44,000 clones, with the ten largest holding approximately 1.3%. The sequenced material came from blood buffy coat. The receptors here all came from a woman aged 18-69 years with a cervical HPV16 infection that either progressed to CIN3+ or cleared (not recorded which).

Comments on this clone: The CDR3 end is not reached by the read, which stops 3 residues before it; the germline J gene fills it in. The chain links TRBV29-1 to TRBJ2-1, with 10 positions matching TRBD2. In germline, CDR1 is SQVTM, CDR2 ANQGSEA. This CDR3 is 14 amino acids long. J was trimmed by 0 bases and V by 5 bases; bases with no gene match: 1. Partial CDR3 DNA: TGCAGCGTTCCTAGCGGGAGCTCCTACAATGAG. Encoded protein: CSVPSGSSYNE. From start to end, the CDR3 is CSVPSGSSYNEQFF.

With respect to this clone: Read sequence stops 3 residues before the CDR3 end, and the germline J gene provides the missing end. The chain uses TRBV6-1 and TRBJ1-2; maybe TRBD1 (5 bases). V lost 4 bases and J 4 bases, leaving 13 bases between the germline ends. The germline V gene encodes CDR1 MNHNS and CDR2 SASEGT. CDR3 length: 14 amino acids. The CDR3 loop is CASSGRQSAYGYTF. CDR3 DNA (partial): TGTGCCAGCAGTGGCCGACAGTCAGCCTATGGC.

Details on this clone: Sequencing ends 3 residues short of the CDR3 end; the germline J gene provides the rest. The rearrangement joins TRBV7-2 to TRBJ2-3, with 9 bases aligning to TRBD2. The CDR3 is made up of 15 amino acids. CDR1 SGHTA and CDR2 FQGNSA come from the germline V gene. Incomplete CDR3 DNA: TGTGCCAGCAGCCGAGAACTAGCGGGTGGTGAGACG. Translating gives CASSRELAGGET. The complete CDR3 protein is CASSRELAGGETQYF. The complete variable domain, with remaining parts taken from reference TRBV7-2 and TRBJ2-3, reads GAGVSQSPSNKVTEKGKDVELRCDPISGHTALYWYRQSLGQGLEFLIYFQGNSAPDKSGLPSDRFSAERTGGSVSTLTIQRTQQEDSAVYLCASSRELAGGETQYFGPGTRLTVL.

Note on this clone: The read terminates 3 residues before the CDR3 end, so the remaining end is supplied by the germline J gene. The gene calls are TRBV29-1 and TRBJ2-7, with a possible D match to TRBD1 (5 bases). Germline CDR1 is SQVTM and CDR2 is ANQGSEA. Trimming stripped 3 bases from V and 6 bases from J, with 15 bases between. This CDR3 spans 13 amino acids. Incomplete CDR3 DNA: TGCAGCGTTGATTTCGCAGGGAAAGCCGAG. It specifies CSVDFAGKAE. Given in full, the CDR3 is CSVDFAGKAEQYF.

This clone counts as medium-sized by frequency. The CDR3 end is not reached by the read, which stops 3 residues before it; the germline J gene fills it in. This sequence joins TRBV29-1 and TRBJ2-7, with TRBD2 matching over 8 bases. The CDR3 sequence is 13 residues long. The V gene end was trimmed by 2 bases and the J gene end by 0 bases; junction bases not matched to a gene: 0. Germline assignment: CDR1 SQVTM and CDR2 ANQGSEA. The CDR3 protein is CSVELAGSYEQYF. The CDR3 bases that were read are TGCAGCGTTGAACTAGCGGGCTCCTACGAG.

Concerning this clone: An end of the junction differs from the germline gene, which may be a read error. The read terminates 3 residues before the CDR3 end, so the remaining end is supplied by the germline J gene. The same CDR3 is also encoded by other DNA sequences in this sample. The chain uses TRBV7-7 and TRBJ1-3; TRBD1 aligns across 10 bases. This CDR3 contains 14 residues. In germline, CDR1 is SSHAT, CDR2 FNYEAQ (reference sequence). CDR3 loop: CASSLGTGGNTIYF. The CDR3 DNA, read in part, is TGTGCCAGCAGCTTAGGGACAGGGGGGAACACA.

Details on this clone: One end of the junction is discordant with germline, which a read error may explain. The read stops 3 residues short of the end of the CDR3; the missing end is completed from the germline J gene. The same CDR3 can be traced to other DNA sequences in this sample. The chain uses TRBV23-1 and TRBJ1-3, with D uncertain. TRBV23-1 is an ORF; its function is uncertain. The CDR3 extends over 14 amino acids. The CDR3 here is CATTPTTTGNTIYF. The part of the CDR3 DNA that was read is TGCGCCACCACCCCGACGACAACTGGAAACACG.

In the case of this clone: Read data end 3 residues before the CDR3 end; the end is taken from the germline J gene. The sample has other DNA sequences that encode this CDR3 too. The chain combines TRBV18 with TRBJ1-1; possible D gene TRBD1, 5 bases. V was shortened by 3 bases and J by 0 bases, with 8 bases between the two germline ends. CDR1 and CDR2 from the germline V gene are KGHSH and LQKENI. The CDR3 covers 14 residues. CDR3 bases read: TGTGCCAGCTCACCGGGACTTATGAACACTGAA. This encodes CASSPGLMNTE. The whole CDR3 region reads CASSPGLMNTEAFF. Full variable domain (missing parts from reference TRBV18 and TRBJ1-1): NAGVMQNPRHLVRRRGQEARLRCSPMKGHSHVYWYRQLPEEGLKFMVYLQKENIIDESGMPKERFSAEFPKEGPSILRIQQVVRGDSAAYFCASSPGLMNTEAFFGQGTRLTVV.

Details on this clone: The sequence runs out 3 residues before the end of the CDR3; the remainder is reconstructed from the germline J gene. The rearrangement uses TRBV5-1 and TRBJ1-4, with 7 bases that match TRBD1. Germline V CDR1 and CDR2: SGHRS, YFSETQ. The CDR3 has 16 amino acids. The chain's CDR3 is CASSLVGPDRASPLFF. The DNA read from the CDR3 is TGCGCCAGCAGCTTGGTGGGTCCCGACAGGGCTTCACCA.

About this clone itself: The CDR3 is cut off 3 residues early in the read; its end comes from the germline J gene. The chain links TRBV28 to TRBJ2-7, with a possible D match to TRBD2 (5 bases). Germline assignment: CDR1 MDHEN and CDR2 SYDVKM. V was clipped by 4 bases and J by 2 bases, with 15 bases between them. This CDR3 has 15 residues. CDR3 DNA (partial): TGTGCCAGCAGTTCCCCTGAGCTCGGGGCCTACGAG. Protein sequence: CASSSPELGAYE. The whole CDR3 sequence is CASSSPELGAYEQYF.

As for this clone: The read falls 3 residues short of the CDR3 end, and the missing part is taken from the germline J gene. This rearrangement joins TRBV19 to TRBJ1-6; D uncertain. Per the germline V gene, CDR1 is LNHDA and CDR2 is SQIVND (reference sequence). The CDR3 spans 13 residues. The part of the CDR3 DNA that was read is TGTGCCAGTAGTATCAGGCCTCCGCGGGCC. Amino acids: CASSIRPPRA. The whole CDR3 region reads CASSIRPPRALHF.

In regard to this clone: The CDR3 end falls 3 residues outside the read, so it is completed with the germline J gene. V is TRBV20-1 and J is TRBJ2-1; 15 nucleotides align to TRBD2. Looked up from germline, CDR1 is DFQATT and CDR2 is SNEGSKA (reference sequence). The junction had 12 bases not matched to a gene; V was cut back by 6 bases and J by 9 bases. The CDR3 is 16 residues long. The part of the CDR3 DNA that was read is TGCAGTGCGGGGAAGGGACTAGCGGGGGGATACGGTGAG. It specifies CSAGKGLAGGYGE. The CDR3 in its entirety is CSAGKGLAGGYGEQFF.

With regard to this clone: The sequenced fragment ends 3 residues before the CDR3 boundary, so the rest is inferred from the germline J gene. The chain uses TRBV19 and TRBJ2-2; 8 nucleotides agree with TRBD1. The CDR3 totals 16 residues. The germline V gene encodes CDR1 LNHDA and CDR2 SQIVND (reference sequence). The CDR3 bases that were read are TGTGCCAGTAGTATAGGTCCAGGGGGCCGTAATGAAAAG. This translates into CASSIGPGGRNEK. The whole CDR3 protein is CASSIGPGGRNEKLFF.

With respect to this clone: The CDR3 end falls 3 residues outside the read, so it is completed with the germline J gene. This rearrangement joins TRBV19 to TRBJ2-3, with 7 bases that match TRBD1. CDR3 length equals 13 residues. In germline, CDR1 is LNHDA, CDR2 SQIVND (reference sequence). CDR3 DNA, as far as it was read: TGTGCCAGTACTAAGACAGGGTGGGAGACG. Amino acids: CASTKTGWET. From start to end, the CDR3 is CASTKTGWETQYF.

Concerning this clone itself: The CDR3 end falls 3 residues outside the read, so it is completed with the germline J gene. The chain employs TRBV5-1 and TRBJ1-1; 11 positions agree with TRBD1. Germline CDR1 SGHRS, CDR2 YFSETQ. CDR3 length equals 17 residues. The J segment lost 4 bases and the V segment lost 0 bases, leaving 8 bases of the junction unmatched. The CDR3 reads CASSLGTGGLFGTEAFF. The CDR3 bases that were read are TGCGCCAGCAGCTTGGGGACAGGGGGCTTGTTTGGCACTGAA.

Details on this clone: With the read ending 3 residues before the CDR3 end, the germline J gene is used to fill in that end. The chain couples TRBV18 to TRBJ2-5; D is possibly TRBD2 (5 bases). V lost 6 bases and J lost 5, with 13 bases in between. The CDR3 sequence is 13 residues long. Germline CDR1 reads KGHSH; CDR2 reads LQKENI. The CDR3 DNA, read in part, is TGTGCCAGCTCCGAATTAGCGAGGGAGACC. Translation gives CASSELARET. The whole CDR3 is CASSELARETQYF.